This TCR beta chain was profiled in a study of T cell changes during pregnancy in multiple sclerosis (dated by TCRdb to the late 2010s). For the wider study: Changes in the T cell repertoire over the course of pregnancy were examined in this study in women with multiple sclerosis.

Comments on this clone: Its antigen is still unknown. No much larger clone is present one base from it, and per-base qualities are unavailable.

Libraries were prepared through the immunoSEQ multiplex PCR assay. Drawn from immuneACCESS, this table holds only the in-frame rearrangements with V and J called that TCRdb kept. Clones are partly lost; checked studies trace under half to an unresolved V gene and leave the rest unexplained. The sample table holds 65,000 to 90,000 clones, of which 92% were seen once. The biggest ten clones account for over 2% of the sample. The CDR3, cysteine through phenylalanine, is 13 amino acids long. Only the CDR3 DNA is retained, 39 bases long and in frame from the first base. The CDR1 and CDR2 encoded by the germline V gene are SGDLS and YYNGEE. V is pruned by 2 bases and J by 3 bases, leaving 1 base of the junction without a gene match.

This sample comprised peripheral blood, obtained before pregnancy. The rearrangement joined TRBV9 to TRBJ2-5, with TRBD1 matching 7 junction bases. The receptor was isolated from a female donor with multiple sclerosis, enrolled in a pregnancy study. The CDR3 reads CASSVQGEETQYF. Here is the DNA: TGTGCCAGCAGCGTCCAGGGGGAAGAGACCCAGTACTTC.